The source of this TCR beta chain is a study of blood T cell repertoires in COVID-19. Turning to the study itself: The analysed material was cDNA or gDNA that came from T cells, B-cell-depleted T cells, or PBMCs.

The V and J ends lost 4 bases and 7 bases respectively, with 19 bases between them. Germline V gene sequence: CDR1 LGHNA, CDR2 YNFKEQ. This CDR3 has 16 residues. Only one count was recorded for this clone. Original methodology: Nucleated cell counts were estimated from reference gene primer amplification. Profiled with immunoSEQ multiplex PCR; TCRdb holds only in-frame clones, not every one. From that table come the V and J calls and clone size; the DNA was used to work out D and trimming. This sample has fewer than 40,000 clones, with roughly 85% found just once. V is TRBV4-2 and J is TRBJ2-2; weak D call: TRBD2 (7 bases). The material sequenced was peripheral blood. The TCR comes from a human donor in a cohort sampled during active COVID-19. For the CDR3, the DNA is TGTGCCAGCAGCCCCTCGGGGGTAGGGGGGGGCGGGGAGCTGTTTTTT. Its protein product is CASSPSGVGGGGELFF.